The TCR beta chain under discussion was sequenced for a study of vaccination and CD4 T cells after COVID-19. Study background: Six male and four female convalescents took part, two of them Hispanic.

Study-wide points: For convalescent patients, a median 86.3% of reactive clones surfaced exclusively after vaccination.

This CDR3 has 12 residues. Trimming cost V 5 bases and J 8 bases, with 12 bases left between them. The germline V gene encodes CDR1 MNHEY and CDR2 SVGEGT. Researchers used the Oncomine TCR Beta short-read assay to sequence DNA from cultured CD4+ T cells. From cultured CD4+ T cells, genomic DNA was extracted. Via MiXCR, TCRdb re-called the PCR reads, giving one row per CDR3 protein. The repertoire includes 9,000 to 15,000 distinct CDR3 sequences, under 80% of them detected once, and about 13% sits in the top ten. On this clonotype itself: Its antigen is unidentified.

Noted treatment: approximately 11-day PBMC culture with coronavirus spike peptide pools or control peptides (ViraFEST assay). Via ViraFEST, peptide pools expanded antigen-specific T cells before TCR sequencing. The specimen sequenced was CD4+ T cells from blood, cultured in vitro. The gene calls are TRBV6-2 or TRBV6-3 and TRBJ1-1, with a weak D call TRBD1 (6 bases). This clonotype was obtained from a human donor who had recovered from COVID-19. The CDR3 region is CASSDPGQEAFF. Here the CDR3 DNA reads TGTGCCAGCAGTGATCCCGGACAGGAAGCTTTCTTT.